Below are 27 T cell receptor beta chains sequenced from a single sample in a study of blood T cell repertoires in COVID-19. Only in-frame clones appear in the TCRdb table, and some are missing; sequencing was by immunoSEQ multiplex PCR. Here the sample spans approximately 210,000 clones, 89% being singletons. The sequenced sample consisted of peripheral blood. The origin of the receptors is a middle-aged woman with acute or convalescent COVID-19.

This sequence joins TRBV5-5 and TRBJ1-4; 7 bases fit TRBD1. This CDR3 has 16 amino acids. CDR1 is SGHKS, CDR2 YYEKEE, per germline (reference sequence). Trimming removed 4 bases from V and 0 bases from J; junction bases left unmatched: 6. The CDR3 DNA sequence: TGTGCCAGCAGCAGACAGGGAGCCTCAACTAATGAAAAACTGTTTTTT. This gives the protein CASSRQGASTNEKLFF.

The CDR3 bases are TGTGCCAGCAGCGTCGGACAGGGGGGATACGATTCACCCCTCCACTTT. Translation: CASSVGQGGYDSPLHF. The rearrangement uses TRBV7-9 and TRBJ1-6, with 10 positions matching TRBD1. This CDR3 has 16 amino acids. CDR1 is SEHNR, CDR2 FQNEAQ, per germline (reference sequence). V trimming: 5 bases; J trimming: 8 bases; junction bases outside the gene matches: 9.

The chain carries TRBV5-8 and TRBJ1-5; the D gene is possibly TRBD1 (5 bases). V lost 5 bases and J lost 11, with 11 bases in between. The CDR3 has 11 amino acids. The germline gives CDR1 SGHTS, CDR2 YDEGEE. CDR3 region: CASRLRGAQHF. In DNA form, the CDR3 reads TGTGCCAGCAGGCTTCGGGGGGCCCAGCATTTT.

The chain uses TRBV6-5 and TRBJ1-1; D unclear. Germline loops: CDR1 MNHEY, CDR2 SVGAGI. Trimming took 6 bases from V and 6 from J, leaving 17 bases between them. The CDR3 runs 14 residues. The DNA for the CDR3 is TGTGCCAGCAGCCATCCGATGTCGGGTCCTGAAGCTTTCTTT. This codes for CASSHPMSGPEAFF.

The chain couples TRBV9 to TRBJ1-2; D may be TRBD1 (5 bases). The CDR3 is 14 residues long. Germline V CDR1 and CDR2: SGDLS, YYNGEE. V lost 0 bases and J 6 bases, leaving 12 bases between the germline ends. The CDR3 region has the DNA TGTGCCAGCAGCGTAGAGGCAGGGACTAATGGCTACACCTTC. Protein product: CASSVEAGTNGYTF.

V usage is TRBV30 and J usage is TRBJ1-4; D gene ambiguous. Germline V gives CDR1 GTSNPN, CDR2 SVGIG (reference sequence). The CDR3 contains 12 residues. V lost 2 bases and J lost 8, with 9 bases in between. CDR3 sequence (DNA): TGTGCCTGGAGTCCCCCTCGGGAAAAACTGTTTTTT. Its translation: CAWSPPREKLFF.

The chain joins TRBV12-5 to TRBJ1-2; D call uncertain. CDR1 and CDR2 (germline): LGHNT, FRNRAP. CDR3 length equals 11 residues. Trimming removed 5 bases at V and 5 bases at J, with 6 bases between. The CDR3 sequence: CASGKLYGYTF. CDR3 DNA: TGTGCTAGTGGTAAACTTTATGGCTACACCTTC.

This chain connects TRBV5-1 to TRBJ1-3; D is possibly TRBD1 (5 bases). The CDR3 is 15 amino acids. The germline CDR1 and CDR2 sequences are SGHRS and YFSETQ. V was pared by 1 base and J by 2 bases, with 10 bases between. CDR3 amino acids: CASSLWGETGNTIYF. The DNA of the CDR3 is TGCGCCAGCAGCTTGTGGGGGGAAACTGGAAACACCATATATTTT.

This rearrangement joins TRBV9 to TRBJ1-1, with unresolved D. Germline CDR1 SGDLS, CDR2 YYNGEE. Trimming left V 9 bases short and J 1 base short, with 7 bases between. The CDR3 length is 11 residues. The CDR3 DNA sequence: TGTGCCACCGGTCAGAACACTGAAGCTTTCTTT. It encodes CATGQNTEAFF.

The chain carries TRBV19 and TRBJ2-2; D uncertain. The CDR3 is 15 residues long. The V gene's germline CDR1 is LNHDA and CDR2 SQIVND (reference sequence). With 3 bases removed from V and 4 bases from J, the gap between germline ends came to 12 bases. CDR3 sequence: CASSIVPLVTGELFF. CDR3 bases: TGTGCCAGTAGTATTGTTCCTTTAGTCACCGGGGAGCTGTTTTTT.

The genes are TRBV7-3 and TRBJ2-7; 7 nucleotides match TRBD1. Germline lookup yields CDR1 SGHTA and CDR2 FQGTGA. The CDR3 contains 12 residues. Trimming took 4 bases from V and 12 from J; bases not matched to a gene: 9. DNA of the CDR3: TGTGCCAGCAGCTACGTGAGGACAGGTAGGTACGTC. Translation: CASSYVRTGRYV.

V and J are TRBV6-5 and TRBJ1-6; D not resolved. The germline V and J ends were trimmed by 6 bases and 10 bases, with 13 bases remaining between them. This CDR3 spans 13 amino acids. CDR1 is MNHEY, CDR2 SVGAGI, per germline. DNA of the CDR3: TGTGCCAGCAGCTTACGGGTTTTCTCACCCCTCCACTTT. This sequence encodes CASSLRVFSPLHF.

V and J are TRBV18 and TRBJ1-2, with 7 bases fitting TRBD1. Germline CDR1 reads KGHSH; CDR2 reads LQKENI. With 3 bases clipped from V and 5 bases from J, the junction kept 6 bases outside the gene matches. The CDR3 spans 14 residues. CDR3 protein: CASSPGTALYGYTF. The CDR3 nucleotides read TGTGCCAGCTCACCGGGGACAGCTCTATATGGCTACACCTTC.

CDR3 amino acids: CASSLDWGVSSYEQYV. The CDR3 nucleotides are TGTGCCAGCAGCTTAGATTGGGGGGTTTCCTCCTACGAGCAGTACGTC. The chain joins TRBV11-2 to TRBJ2-7; D is perhaps TRBD2 (6 bases). The germline CDR1 and CDR2 sequences are SGHAT and FQNNGV. The CDR3 spans 16 residues. V gave up 0 bases and J gave up 0 bases, with 12 bases separating them.

The chain has TRBV5-6 and TRBJ1-6, with a weak D call TRBD1 (5 bases). Germline loops: CDR1 SGHDT, CDR2 YYEEEE. This CDR3 is built from 16 residues. V was clipped by 5 bases and J by 4 bases, with 16 bases between them. The CDR3 DNA sequence: TGTGCCAGCAGAGACCGACAGATTCCTTATAATTCACCCCTCCACTTT. Translated: CASRDRQIPYNSPLHF.

The chain employs TRBV18 and TRBJ1-5, with D possibly being TRBD1 (5 bases). This CDR3 comprises 16 residues. The V end was cut by 3 bases, the J end by 2 bases, with 14 bases between. Germline V gene sequence: CDR1 KGHSH, CDR2 LQKENI. The CDR3 reads CASSPRGGSGNQPQHF. The CDR3 region has the DNA TGTGCCAGCTCACCCCGCGGGGGGAGCGGCAATCAGCCCCAGCATTTT.

The V gene is TRBV11-2, the J gene TRBJ1-3, with TRBD1 as a possible D gene (5 bases). The germline gives CDR1 SGHAT, CDR2 FQNNGV. The CDR3 length is 16 residues. The V and J ends lost 0 bases and 1 base respectively, with 10 bases between them. The CDR3 DNA follows: TGTGCCAGCAGCTTAGAATGGGGGGGATCTGGAAACACCATATATTTT. Its protein is CASSLEWGGSGNTIYF.

The chain is built from TRBV5-1 and TRBJ1-3; D not resolved. CDR3 length: 12 residues. Germline CDR1 is SGHRS and CDR2 is YFSETQ. Deletions cut 5 bases from V and 4 bases from J, with 7 bases between. CDR3: CASRATGNTIYF. CDR3 in DNA: TGCGCCAGCAGGGCAACGGGAAACACCATATATTTT.

The chain is built from TRBV25-1 and TRBJ2-1, with D hard to call. V dropped 4 bases and J dropped 10 bases, with 8 bases sitting between them. From germline, CDR1 is MGHDK and CDR2 SYGVNS. The CDR3 runs 11 residues. In DNA form, the CDR3 reads TGTGCCAGCAGTGCCCTCGTGGAGCAGTTCTTC. Translated: CASSALVEQFF.

The count of this clone is one. V and J are TRBV5-1 and TRBJ1-3, with D unclear. CDR1 and CDR2 (germline): SGHRS, YFSETQ. V was trimmed by 5 bases and J by 2 bases, leaving 20 bases between them. This CDR3 contains 17 residues. The CDR3 here is CASSNGVEAFTGNTIYF. Written as DNA, the CDR3 is TGCGCCAGCAGTAATGGTGTGGAGGCCTTTACTGGAAACACCATATATTTT.

The chain couples TRBV24-1 to TRBJ1-3; 11 bases agree with TRBD1. Unmatched junction bases numbered 8, after V lost 4 bases and J lost 4 bases. CDR1 KGHDR and CDR2 SFDVKD come from the germline V gene. The CDR3 runs to 17 residues. This CDR3 is CATSDLGTGGRGNTIYF. CDR3 sequence (DNA): TGTGCCACCAGTGACCTCGGGACAGGGGGTCGGGGAAACACCATATATTTT.

The chain combines TRBV7-2 with TRBJ1-6; 8 bases match TRBD1. The germline V gene has CDR1 SGHTA and CDR2 FQGNSA. This CDR3 spans 15 amino acids. With V trimmed by 3 bases and J by 10 bases, 8 bases remained unmatched. The CDR3 is CASSFIQGAESPLHF. DNA of the CDR3: TGTGCCAGCAGCTTCATCCAGGGGGCGGAATCACCCCTCCACTTT.

This clone showed up just once. CDR3 sequence (DNA): TGCAGCGTTGCCATGGGGGGGTCCGCTGAAGCTTTCTTT. This gives the protein CSVAMGGSAEAFF. The gene calls are TRBV29-1 and TRBJ1-1; maybe TRBD1 (5 bases). The germline V gene encodes CDR1 SQVTM and CDR2 ANQGSEA. Trimming left V 4 bases short and J 6 bases short, with 15 bases between. The CDR3 runs to 13 residues.

Here the CDR3 reads CASSEAGRQPQHF. CDR3 in DNA: TGTGCCAGCAGTGAGGCGGGGAGGCAGCCCCAGCATTTT. The J gene is TRBJ1-5, the V gene TRBV25-1; D is undetermined. Trimming cost V 3 bases and J 7 bases, with 10 bases left between them. The CDR3 sequence is 13 residues long. Germline V lookup: CDR1 MGHDK, CDR2 SYGVNS. The whole variable domain, filled in from reference TRBV25-1 and TRBJ1-5, reads EADIYQTPRYLVIGTGKKITLECSQTMGHDKMYWYQQDPGMELHLIHYSYGVNSTEKGDLSSESTVSRIRTEHFPLTLESARPSHTSQYLCASSEAGRQPQHFGDGTRLSIL.

The V call is TRBV20-1, the J call TRBJ1-2; 8 nucleotides match TRBD1. V was clipped by 3 bases and J by 4 bases; unmatched bases: 4. The CDR3 extends over 13 amino acids. The germline gives CDR1 DFQATT, CDR2 SNEGSKA (reference sequence). The CDR3, as DNA: TGCAGTGCTAGTACCGGGACAGGCTATGGCTACACCTTC. This gives the protein CSASTGTGYGYTF.

The chain employs TRBV2 and TRBJ1-4; D is possibly TRBD1 (6 bases). CDR1 is SNHLY and CDR2 is FYNNEI in the germline V gene. The CDR3 runs 16 residues. Trimming cost V 6 bases and J 0 bases, with 14 bases left between them. The CDR3 region is CASSSRQEPTNEKLFF. The DNA of the CDR3 is TGTGCCAGCAGCTCGAGACAGGAACCAACTAATGAAAAACTGTTTTTT.

The chain joins TRBV2 to TRBJ1-5, with TRBD1 identical over 12 bases. In germline, CDR1 is SNHLY, CDR2 FYNNEI. With 5 bases clipped from V and 0 bases from J, the junction kept 5 bases outside the gene matches. The CDR3 has 17 amino acids. CDR3: CASSPGQGAPSNQPQHF. CDR3 nucleotide sequence: TGTGCCAGCAGTCCGGGACAGGGGGCCCCTAGCAATCAGCCCCAGCATTTT.